The T cell receptor beta chain under discussion was sequenced for a study of ipilimumab plus nivolumab after autologous stem cell transplantation. On the study more broadly: Both relapsed and primary refractory DLBCL were included.

The germline V gene has CDR1 MNHEY and CDR2 SMNVEV (reference sequence). The CDR3 runs to 14 residues. Between the trimmed V and J ends, which lost 0 bases and 8 bases, there was a span of 11 bases. Repertoires were generated with immunoSEQ multiplex PCR, while TCRdb's copy carries only in-frame clones and drops some. The sample has some 19,000 clones, roughly four fifths seen once; the top ten hold approximately 6.8%. Patients got ipilimumab 1 mg/kg beginning 14 to 28 days post-transplant. Patients got 3 mg/kg IV nivolumab weeks 1, 4, 7, 10, then biweekly through week 26. The J gene is TRBJ2-1, the V gene TRBV27; D not resolved. The material was PBMCs, obtained in a trial of ipilimumab plus nivolumab as post-transplant consolidation. This clonotype originated in a male donor with diffuse large B-cell lymphoma. The CDR3 loop reads CASSLSNSRYEQFF. For the CDR3, the DNA is TGTGCCAGCAGTTTATCGAACAGTCGGTATGAGCAGTTCTTC.